This T cell receptor beta chain is from a study of blood T cell repertoires in COVID-19. About the research overall: COVID-19 samples collected from the United States, Italy and Spain covered acute and convalescent phases. T cells, B-cell-depleted T cells, or PBMCs provided the cDNA or gDNA that served as material.

Seattle's enrolled individuals joined amid active infection and were then monitored longitudinally. V was clipped by 2 bases and J by 5 bases, with 9 bases between them. The germline V gene has CDR1 SGHTA and CDR2 FQGNSA. The CDR3 spans 13 residues. In the original processing: Amplification with reference gene primers provided the estimates of nucleated cell counts. Clones were read by immunoSEQ multiplex PCR, and TCRdb kept only the in-frame ones, dropping some. That table is the source of V, J and clone size, and D and trimming were worked out from the DNA. The repertoire holds around 200,000 clones, with about 85% as singletons.

Sample: peripheral blood. The receptor comes from a woman between 35 and 50 years old with COVID-19, enrolled during active disease. The rearrangement links TRBV7-2 to TRBJ1-2; possibly TRBD1 for D (6 bases). The CDR3 loop is CASSLNREYGYTF. CDR3 nucleotide sequence: TGTGCCAGCAGCTTAAACAGGGAGTATGGCTACACCTTC.